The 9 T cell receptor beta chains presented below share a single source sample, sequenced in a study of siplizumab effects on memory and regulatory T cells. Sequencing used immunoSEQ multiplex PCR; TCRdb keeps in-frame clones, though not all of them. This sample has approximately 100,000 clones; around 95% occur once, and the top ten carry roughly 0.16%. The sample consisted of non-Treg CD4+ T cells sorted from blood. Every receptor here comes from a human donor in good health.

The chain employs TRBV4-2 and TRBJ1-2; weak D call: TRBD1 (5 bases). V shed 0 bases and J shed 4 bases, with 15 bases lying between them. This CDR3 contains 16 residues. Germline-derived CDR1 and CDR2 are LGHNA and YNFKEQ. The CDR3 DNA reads TGTGCCAGCAGCCAAGATTCGGCGACAGCGATCTATGGCTACACCTTC. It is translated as CASSQDSATAIYGYTF.

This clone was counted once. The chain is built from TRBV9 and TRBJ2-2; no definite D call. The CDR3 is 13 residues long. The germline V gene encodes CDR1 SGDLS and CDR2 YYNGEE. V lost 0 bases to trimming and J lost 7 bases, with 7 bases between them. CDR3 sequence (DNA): TGTGCCAGCAGCGTAGTCCTAGGCGGGGAGCTGTTTTTT. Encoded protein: CASSVVLGGELFF. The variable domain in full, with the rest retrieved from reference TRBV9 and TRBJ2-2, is DSGVTQTPKHLITATGQRVTLRCSPRSGDLSVYWYQQSLDQGLQFLIQYYNGEERAKGNILERFSAQQFPDLHSELNLSSLELGDSALYFCASSVVLGGELFFGEGSRLTVL.

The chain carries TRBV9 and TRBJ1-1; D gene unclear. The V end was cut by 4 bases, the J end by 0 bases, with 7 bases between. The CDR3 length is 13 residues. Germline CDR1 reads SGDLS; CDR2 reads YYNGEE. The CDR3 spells CASSSSLNTEAFF. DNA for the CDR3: TGTGCCAGCAGCAGCAGCCTGAACACTGAAGCTTTCTTT.

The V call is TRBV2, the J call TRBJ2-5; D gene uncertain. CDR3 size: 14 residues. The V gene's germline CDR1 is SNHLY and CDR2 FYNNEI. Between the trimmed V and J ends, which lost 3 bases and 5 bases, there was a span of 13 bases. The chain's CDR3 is CASSERLVGETQYF. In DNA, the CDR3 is TGTGCCAGCAGTGAGCGGCTAGTCGGGGAGACCCAGTACTTC. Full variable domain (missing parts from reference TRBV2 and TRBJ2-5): EPEVTQTPSHQVTQMGQEVILRCVPISNHLYFYWYRQILGQKVEFLVSFYNNEISEKSEIFDDQFSVERPDGSNFTLKIRSTKLEDSAMYFCASSERLVGETQYFGPGTRLLVL.

CDR3 residues: CASSLRLSSYEQYF. The CDR3 DNA sequence: TGTGCCAGCAGTCTCCGACTGAGCTCCTACGAGCAGTACTTC. V gene TRBV27 combines with J gene TRBJ2-7; D is uncertain. Germline V gives CDR1 MNHEY, CDR2 SMNVEV (reference sequence). The CDR3 totals 14 residues. V gave up 5 bases and J gave up 0 bases, with 11 bases separating them.

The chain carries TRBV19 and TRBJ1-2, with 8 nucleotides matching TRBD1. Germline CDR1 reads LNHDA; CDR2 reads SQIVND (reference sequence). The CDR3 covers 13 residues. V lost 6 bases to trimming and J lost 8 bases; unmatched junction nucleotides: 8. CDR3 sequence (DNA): TGTGCCAGTAGACCGGACAGGGAGCGGGGCTACACCTTC. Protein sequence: CASRPDRERGYTF.

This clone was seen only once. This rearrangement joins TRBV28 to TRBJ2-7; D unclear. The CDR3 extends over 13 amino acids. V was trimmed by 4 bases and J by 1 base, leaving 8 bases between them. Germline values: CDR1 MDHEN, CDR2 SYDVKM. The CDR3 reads CASSSRTSYEQYF. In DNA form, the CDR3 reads TGTGCCAGCAGTTCCCGGACGTCCTACGAGCAGTACTTC.

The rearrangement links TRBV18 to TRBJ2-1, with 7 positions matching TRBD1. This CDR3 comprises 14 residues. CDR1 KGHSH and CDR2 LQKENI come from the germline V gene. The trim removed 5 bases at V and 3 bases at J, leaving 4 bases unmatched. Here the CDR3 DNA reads TGTGCCAGCTCAGGACAGGTTCTCTACAATGAGCAGTTCTTC. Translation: CASSGQVLYNEQFF.

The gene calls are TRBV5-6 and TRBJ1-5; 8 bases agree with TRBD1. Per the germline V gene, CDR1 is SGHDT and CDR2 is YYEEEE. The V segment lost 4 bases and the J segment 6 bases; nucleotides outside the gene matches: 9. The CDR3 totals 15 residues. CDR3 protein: CASSLGGQASQPQHF. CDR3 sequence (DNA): TGTGCCAGCAGCCTGGGGGGACAGGCTAGTCAGCCCCAGCATTTT.